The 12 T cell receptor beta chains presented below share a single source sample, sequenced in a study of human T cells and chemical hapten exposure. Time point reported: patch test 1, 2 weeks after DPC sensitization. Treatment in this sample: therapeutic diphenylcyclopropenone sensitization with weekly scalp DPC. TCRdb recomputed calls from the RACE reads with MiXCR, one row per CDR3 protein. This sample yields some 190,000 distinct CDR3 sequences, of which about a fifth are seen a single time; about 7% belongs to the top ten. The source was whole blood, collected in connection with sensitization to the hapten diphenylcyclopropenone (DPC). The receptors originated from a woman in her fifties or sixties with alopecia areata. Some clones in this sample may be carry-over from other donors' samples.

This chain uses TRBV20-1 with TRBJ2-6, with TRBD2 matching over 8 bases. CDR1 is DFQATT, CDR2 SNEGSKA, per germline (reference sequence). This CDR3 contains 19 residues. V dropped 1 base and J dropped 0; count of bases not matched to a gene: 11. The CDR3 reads CSARAPGLAGASGANVLTF. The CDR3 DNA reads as TGCAGTGCTAGAGCTCCGGGTCTAGCGGGCGCCTCTGGGGCCAACGTCCTGACTTTC.

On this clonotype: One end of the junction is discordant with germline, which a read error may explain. The chain's CDR3 is CASRYDRDNGQFF. DNA of the CDR3: TGCGCCAGCAGATATGACAGGGACAATGGGCAGTTCTTC. This chain connects TRBV5-1 to TRBJ2-1, with 7 bases that match TRBD1. The CDR3 is made up of 13 amino acids. CDR1 is SGHRS and CDR2 is YFSETQ in the germline V gene. Full variable domain (missing parts from reference TRBV5-1 and TRBJ2-1): KAGVTQTPRYLIKTRGQQVTLSCSPISGHRSVSWYQQTPGQGLQFLFEYFSETQRNKGNFPGRFSGRQFSNSRSEMNVSTLELGDSALYLCASRYDRDNGQFFGPGTRLTVL.

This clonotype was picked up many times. The CDR3 DNA reads TGCAGTGCTAGAGATCAACTAGCAGGCACAGATACGCAGTATTTT. It specifies CSARDQLAGTDTQYF. The chain joins TRBV20-1 to TRBJ2-3; possibly TRBD2 for D (6 bases). CDR3 size: 15 residues. V was pared by 0 bases and J by 1 base, with 11 bases between. Germline loops: CDR1 DFQATT, CDR2 SNEGSKA (reference sequence).

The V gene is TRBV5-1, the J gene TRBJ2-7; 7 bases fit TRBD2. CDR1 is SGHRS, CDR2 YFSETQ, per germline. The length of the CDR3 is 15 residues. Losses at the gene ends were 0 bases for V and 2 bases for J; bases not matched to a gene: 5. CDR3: CASSLDGGRAYEQYF. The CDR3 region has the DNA TGCGCCAGCAGCTTGGATGGCGGGAGAGCCTACGAGCAGTACTTC.

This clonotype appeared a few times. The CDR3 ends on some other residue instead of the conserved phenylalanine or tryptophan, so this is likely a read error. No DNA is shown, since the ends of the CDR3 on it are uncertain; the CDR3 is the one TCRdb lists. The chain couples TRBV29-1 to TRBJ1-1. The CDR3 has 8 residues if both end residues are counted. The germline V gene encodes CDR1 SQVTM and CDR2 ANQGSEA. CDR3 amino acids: CSVEGVIS.

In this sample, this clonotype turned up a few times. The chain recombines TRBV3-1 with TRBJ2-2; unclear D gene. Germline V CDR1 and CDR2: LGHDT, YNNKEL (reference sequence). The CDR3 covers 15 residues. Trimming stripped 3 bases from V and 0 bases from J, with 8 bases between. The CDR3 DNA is TGTGCCAGCAGCCAGCGGACCGCGAACACCGGGGAGCTGTTTTTT. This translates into CASSQRTANTGELFF. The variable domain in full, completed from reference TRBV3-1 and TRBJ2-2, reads DTAVSQTPKYLVTQMGNDKSIKCEQNLGHDTMYWYKQDSKKFLKIMFSYNNKELIINETVPNRFSPKSPDKAHLNLHINSLELGDSAVYFCASSQRTANTGELFFGEGSRLTVL.

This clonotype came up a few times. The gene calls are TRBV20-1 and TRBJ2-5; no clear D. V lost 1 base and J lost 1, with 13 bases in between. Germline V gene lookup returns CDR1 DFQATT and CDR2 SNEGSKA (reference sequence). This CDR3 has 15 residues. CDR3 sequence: CSARAAVPRQETQYF. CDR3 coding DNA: TGCAGTGCTAGAGCCGCGGTCCCGCGCCAAGAGACCCAGTACTTC.

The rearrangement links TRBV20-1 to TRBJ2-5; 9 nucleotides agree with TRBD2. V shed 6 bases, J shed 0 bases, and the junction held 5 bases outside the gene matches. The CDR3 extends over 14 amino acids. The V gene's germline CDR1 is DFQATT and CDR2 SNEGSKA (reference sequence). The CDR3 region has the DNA TGCAGTGCAATGACTAGCGGTTACCAAGAGACCCAGTACTTC. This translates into CSAMTSGYQETQYF.

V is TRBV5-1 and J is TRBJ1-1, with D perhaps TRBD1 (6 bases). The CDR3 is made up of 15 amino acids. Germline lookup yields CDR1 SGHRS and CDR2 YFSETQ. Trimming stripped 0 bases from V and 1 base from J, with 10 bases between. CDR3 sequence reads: CASSLARQANTEAFF. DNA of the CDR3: TGCGCCAGCAGCTTGGCCCGACAGGCGAACACTGAAGCTTTCTTT.

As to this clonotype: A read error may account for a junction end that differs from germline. The CDR3 DNA sequence: TGTGCCAGCAGCTTATCTGCCGGGGTGGGTGCGCAGGCCTTT. Translating gives CASSLSAGVGAQAF. The J gene is TRBJ1-1, the V gene TRBV7-3; D gene unclear. CDR3 size: 14 residues. Germline values: CDR1 SGHTA, CDR2 FQGTGA.

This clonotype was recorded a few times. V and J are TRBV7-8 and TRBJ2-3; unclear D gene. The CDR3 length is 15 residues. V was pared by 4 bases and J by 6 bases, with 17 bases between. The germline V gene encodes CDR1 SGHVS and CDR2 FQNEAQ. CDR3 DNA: TGTGCCAGCAGCTCCCAGAGTAGTTCTTTCGATACGCAGTATTTT. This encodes CASSSQSSSFDTQYF.

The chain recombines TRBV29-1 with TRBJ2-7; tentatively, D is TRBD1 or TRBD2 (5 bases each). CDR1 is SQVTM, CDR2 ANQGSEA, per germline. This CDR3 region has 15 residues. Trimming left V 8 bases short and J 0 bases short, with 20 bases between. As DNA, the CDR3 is TGCAGCATCCCGGGACGGCTGACGAGCTCCTACGAGCAGTACTTC. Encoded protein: CSIPGRLTSSYEQYF.